This TCR beta chain was profiled in a study of T cell responses to AZD1222 COVID-19 vaccine. Study context: The study pooled second doses at about 4 or about 12 weeks. Study findings and constraints: Nearly half of spike-specific TCRs reportedly target unmutated variant regions. The sample set comprised mostly white British donors with more females, and clonal diversity was possibly underestimated.

Generated by immunoSEQ multiplex PCR, the TCRdb table keeps only in-frame clones and is missing some. In the table there are over 95,000 clones, roughly 92% of which are singletons. Regarding this clone: The antigen is undetermined.

The sequence was collected from an adult in good health. The sequencing here drew on peripheral blood, taken on day 0 of AZD1222 vaccination.

The chain's CDR3 is CAWSVGRSRYNEQFF. The CDR3 coding sequence is TGTGCCTGGAGTGTGGGAAGGTCCCGTTACAATGAGCAGTTCTTC. The rearrangement uses TRBV30 and TRBJ2-1; D is unresolved. The germline gives CDR1 GTSNPN, CDR2 SVGIG (reference sequence). V was cut by 0 bases and J by 4 bases, with 13 bases left in between. The CDR3 sequence is 15 residues long.